One sample yielded the 16 T cell receptor beta chains listed below, sequenced in a study of cytomegalovirus exposure and HLA in healthy donors. The PCR had 60 Vbeta and 13 Jbeta primers. Produced via immunoSEQ multiplex PCR; TCRdb's table is partial and in-frame only. Of about 140,000 clones listed, approximately 63% are singletons. Input material: PBMCs. The receptor set was obtained from a woman in her fifties or sixties in good health and CMV-seropositive.

The J gene is TRBJ2-7, the V gene TRBV6-1; 13 bases fit TRBD2. CDR3 length: 15 residues. V dropped 7 bases and J dropped 9; count of bases not matched to a gene: 12. Germline CDR1 MNHNS, CDR2 SASEGT. The CDR3 bases are TGTGCCAGCACCTCGGAGGGACTAGCGGGAACAGGGCAGTACTTC. Its translation: CASTSEGLAGTGQYF.

J is TRBJ2-7 and V is TRBV7-2; 7 nucleotides align to TRBD2. The CDR3 runs 15 residues. Germline loops: CDR1 SGHTA, CDR2 FQGNSA. The trim removed 5 bases at V and 0 bases at J, leaving 7 bases unmatched. The CDR3 loop reads CASSPSGGSSYEQYF. CDR3 in DNA: TGTGCCAGCAGCCCGTCTGGCGGGAGCTCCTACGAGCAGTACTTC.

This sequence joins TRBV19 and TRBJ2-4; TRBD1 matches 9 bases. CDR1 is LNHDA, CDR2 SQIVND, per germline (reference sequence). With 5 bases clipped from V and 3 bases from J, the junction kept 8 bases outside the gene matches. CDR3 size: 16 residues. CDR3 nucleotides: TGTGCCAGTAGTCCAACAGGGGGCCTGGGCAAAAACATTCAGTACTTC. Protein: CASSPTGGLGKNIQYF. The full variable domain, in which reference TRBV19 and TRBJ2-4 provide the parts outside the CDR3, is DGGITQSPKYLFRKEGQNVTLSCEQNLNHDAMYWYRQDPGQGLRLIYYSQIVNDFQKGDIAEGYSVSREKKESFPLTVTSAQKNPTAFYLCASSPTGGLGKNIQYFGAGTRLSVL.

V gene TRBV5-1 combines with J gene TRBJ1-2; the D gene is possibly TRBD1 (6 bases). The V gene lost 5 bases and the J gene lost 2 bases, with 22 bases spanning the gap. CDR3 length equals 17 residues. The germline V gene encodes CDR1 SGHRS and CDR2 YFSETQ. In DNA, the CDR3 is TGCGCCAGCAGTCGACCCAACCGGACAGAAGAGAACTATGGCTACACCTTC. The encoded protein is CASSRPNRTEENYGYTF.

The V and J genes are TRBV28 and TRBJ2-3; tentatively, D is TRBD1 (6 bases). CDR3 length: 14 residues. From germline, CDR1 is MDHEN and CDR2 SYDVKM. Trimming stripped 5 bases from V and 6 bases from J, with 15 bases between. DNA of the CDR3: TGTGCCAGCAGTCCCTTGCAGGGGCGGGATACGCAGTATTTT. It is translated as CASSPLQGRDTQYF.

The rearrangement uses TRBV28 and TRBJ1-5; 7 positions match TRBD1. The length of the CDR3 is 15 residues. After removal of 5 bases from V and 7 bases from J, the junction contained 11 bases not matched to a gene. Per germline, CDR1 MDHEN and CDR2 SYDVKM. The CDR3 coding sequence is TGTGCCAGCAGTCTTAGGGGGCGCGGGCGGCAGCCCCAGCATTTT. Translated, it gives CASSLRGRGRQPQHF.

The count of this clone is one. The chain uses TRBV28 and TRBJ1-4, with 7 positions matching TRBD1. After removal of 8 bases from V and 10 bases from J, the junction contained 13 bases not matched to a gene. The CDR3 contains 14 residues. CDR1 is MDHEN and CDR2 is SYDVKM in the germline V gene. The CDR3, as DNA: TGTGCCAGCCGTCTGGACAGGTCCCTCGGAAAACTGTTTTTT. Translated, it gives CASRLDRSLGKLFF.

The chain recombines TRBV5-1 with TRBJ2-7, with 9 bases matching TRBD1. CDR3 length: 15 amino acids. Germline values: CDR1 SGHRS, CDR2 YFSETQ. Trimming removed 5 bases from V and 6 bases from J; junction bases left unmatched: 12. CDR3 sequence: CASRTKGQGRAEQYF. CDR3 nucleotides: TGCGCCAGCAGGACTAAGGGACAGGGTCGGGCCGAGCAGTACTTC. Based on the CDR3 plus reference TRBV5-1 and TRBJ2-7, the full variable domain is KAGVTQTPRYLIKTRGQQVTLSCSPISGHRSVSWYQQTPGQGLQFLFEYFSETQRNKGNFPGRFSGRQFSNSRSEMNVSTLELGDSALYLCASRTKGQGRAEQYFGPGTRLTVT.

The V call is TRBV5-5, the J call TRBJ2-1; the D gene is possibly TRBD2 (5 bases). Trimming removed 1 base from V and 7 bases from J, with 15 bases in between. Germline V gene sequence: CDR1 SGHKS, CDR2 YYEKEE (reference sequence). The CDR3 spans 15 residues. The CDR3 DNA reads TGTGCCAGCAGCTTGTTGGTGGGAGCGATTAATGAGCAGTTCTTC. Its translation is CASSLLVGAINEQFF.

V is TRBV23-1 and J is TRBJ2-7, with 13 nucleotides matching TRBD2. TRBV23-1 is marked as an open reading frame, function uncertain. V shed 0 bases and J 5 bases; nucleotides not matched to a gene: 13. The CDR3 has 19 amino acids. The CDR3 DNA follows: TGCGCCAGCAGTCAATCTACTAGCGGGAGGGCCAGGGTGAAGGACGAGCAGTACTTC. Translating it yields CASSQSTSGRARVKDEQYF.

V and J are TRBV19 and TRBJ1-1; 9 positions match TRBD1. Germline values: CDR1 LNHDA, CDR2 SQIVND (reference sequence). The CDR3 consists of 14 residues. V trimming: 7 bases; J trimming: 5 bases; junction bases outside the gene matches: 8. This CDR3 is CASTPGTGKTEAFF. The CDR3 DNA reads TGTGCCAGTACCCCCGGGACAGGGAAGACTGAAGCTTTCTTT.

This chain connects TRBV28 to TRBJ1-5, with 7 bases identical to TRBD1. Germline V gene lookup returns CDR1 MDHEN and CDR2 SYDVKM. The CDR3 is 14 residues long. J lost 8 bases, V lost 5 bases, and 9 bases had no gene match. Here the CDR3 DNA reads TGTGCCAGCAGTCTCGACAGGGTTGGGGAGCCCCAGCATTTT. It specifies CASSLDRVGEPQHF.

The V gene is TRBV7-9, the J gene TRBJ2-2; 7 positions agree with TRBD1. Germline CDR1 and CDR2: SEHNR and FQNEAQ (reference sequence). The CDR3 runs to 15 residues. After removal of 5 bases from V and 4 bases from J, the junction contained 7 bases not matched to a gene. CDR3 region: CASSPPTGTTGELFF. The DNA for the CDR3 is TGTGCCAGCAGCCCACCGACAGGGACCACCGGGGAGCTGTTTTTT.

The chain couples TRBV19 to TRBJ1-1, with a weak D call TRBD1 (5 bases). This CDR3 comprises 13 residues. The V and J ends lost 3 bases and 11 bases respectively, with 16 bases between them. Germline V gives CDR1 LNHDA, CDR2 SQIVND (reference sequence). CDR3 in amino acids: CASSMNVRGGAFF. The CDR3 DNA follows: TGTGCCAGTAGTATGAATGTTAGGGGAGGCGCTTTCTTT.

The V gene is TRBV4-2, the J gene TRBJ2-7; possible D gene TRBD1, 5 bases. This CDR3 has 16 amino acids. Trimming took 0 bases from V and 0 from J, leaving 12 bases between them. CDR1 and CDR2 from the germline V gene are LGHNA and YNFKEQ. The CDR3 DNA is TGTGCCAGCAGCCAAGATAGGGGTAGTCTCTCCTACGAGCAGTACTTC. It yields the protein CASSQDRGSLSYEQYF.

A note on this clone: Relative to the germline gene, one junction end is altered; a read error may explain this. Additional DNA sequences in this sample encode the identical CDR3. CDR3 DNA sequence: TGTGCCAGCAGCCCTCAAACAGGGAACGCTGAAGCTTTCTTT. It specifies CASSPQTGNAEAFF. The chain is built from TRBV7-9 and TRBJ1-1; tentatively, D is TRBD1 (6 bases). Germline V gene data show CDR1 as SEHNR and CDR2 as FQNEAQ (reference sequence). The CDR3 is 14 amino acids.